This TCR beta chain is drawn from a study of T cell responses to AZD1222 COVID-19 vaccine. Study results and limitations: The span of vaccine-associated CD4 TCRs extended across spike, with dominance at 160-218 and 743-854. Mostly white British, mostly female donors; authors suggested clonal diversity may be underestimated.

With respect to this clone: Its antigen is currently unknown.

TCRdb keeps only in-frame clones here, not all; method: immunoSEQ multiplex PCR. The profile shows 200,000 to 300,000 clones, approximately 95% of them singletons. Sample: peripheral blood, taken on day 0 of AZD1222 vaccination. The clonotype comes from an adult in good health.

CDR3 DNA sequence: TGTGCCAGCAGCCATGAGCGGAGCGGCGGCTACACCTTC. Translating it yields CASSHERSGGYTF. This chain links TRBV3-1 (or the pseudogene TRBV3-2) with TRBJ1-2; D is undetermined. V gave up 3 bases and J gave up 8 bases, with 13 bases separating them. Germline CDR1 reads LGHDT; CDR2 reads YNNKEL (reference sequence). There are 13 residues in the CDR3.